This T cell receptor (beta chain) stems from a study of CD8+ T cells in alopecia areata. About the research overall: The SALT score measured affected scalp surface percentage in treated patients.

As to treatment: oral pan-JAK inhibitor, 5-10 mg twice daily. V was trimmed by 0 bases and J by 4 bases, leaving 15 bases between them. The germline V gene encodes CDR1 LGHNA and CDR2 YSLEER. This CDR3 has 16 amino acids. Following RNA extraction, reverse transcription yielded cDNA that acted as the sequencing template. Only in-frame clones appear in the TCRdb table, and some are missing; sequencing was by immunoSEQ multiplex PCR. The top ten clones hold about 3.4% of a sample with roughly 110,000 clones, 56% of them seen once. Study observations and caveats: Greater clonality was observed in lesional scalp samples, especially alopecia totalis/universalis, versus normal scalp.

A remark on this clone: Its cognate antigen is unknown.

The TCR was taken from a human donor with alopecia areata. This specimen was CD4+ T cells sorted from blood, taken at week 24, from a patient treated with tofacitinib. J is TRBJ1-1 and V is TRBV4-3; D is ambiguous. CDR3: CASSQDLHGWGTEAFF. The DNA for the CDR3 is TGCGCCAGCAGCCAAGATCTGCACGGTTGGGGCACTGAAGCTTTCTTT.